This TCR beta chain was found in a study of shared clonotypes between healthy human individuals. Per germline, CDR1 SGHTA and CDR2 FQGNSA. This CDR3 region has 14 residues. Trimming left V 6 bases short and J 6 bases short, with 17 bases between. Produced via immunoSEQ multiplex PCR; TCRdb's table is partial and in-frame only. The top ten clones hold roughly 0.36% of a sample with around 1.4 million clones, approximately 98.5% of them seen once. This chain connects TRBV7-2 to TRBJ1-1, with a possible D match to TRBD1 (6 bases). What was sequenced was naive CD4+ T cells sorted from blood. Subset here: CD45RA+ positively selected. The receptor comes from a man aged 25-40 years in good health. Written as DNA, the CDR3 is TGTGCCAGCAGTAGAGGGGGTGCGGTGGCTGAAGCTTTCTTT. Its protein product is CASSRGGAVAEAFF.